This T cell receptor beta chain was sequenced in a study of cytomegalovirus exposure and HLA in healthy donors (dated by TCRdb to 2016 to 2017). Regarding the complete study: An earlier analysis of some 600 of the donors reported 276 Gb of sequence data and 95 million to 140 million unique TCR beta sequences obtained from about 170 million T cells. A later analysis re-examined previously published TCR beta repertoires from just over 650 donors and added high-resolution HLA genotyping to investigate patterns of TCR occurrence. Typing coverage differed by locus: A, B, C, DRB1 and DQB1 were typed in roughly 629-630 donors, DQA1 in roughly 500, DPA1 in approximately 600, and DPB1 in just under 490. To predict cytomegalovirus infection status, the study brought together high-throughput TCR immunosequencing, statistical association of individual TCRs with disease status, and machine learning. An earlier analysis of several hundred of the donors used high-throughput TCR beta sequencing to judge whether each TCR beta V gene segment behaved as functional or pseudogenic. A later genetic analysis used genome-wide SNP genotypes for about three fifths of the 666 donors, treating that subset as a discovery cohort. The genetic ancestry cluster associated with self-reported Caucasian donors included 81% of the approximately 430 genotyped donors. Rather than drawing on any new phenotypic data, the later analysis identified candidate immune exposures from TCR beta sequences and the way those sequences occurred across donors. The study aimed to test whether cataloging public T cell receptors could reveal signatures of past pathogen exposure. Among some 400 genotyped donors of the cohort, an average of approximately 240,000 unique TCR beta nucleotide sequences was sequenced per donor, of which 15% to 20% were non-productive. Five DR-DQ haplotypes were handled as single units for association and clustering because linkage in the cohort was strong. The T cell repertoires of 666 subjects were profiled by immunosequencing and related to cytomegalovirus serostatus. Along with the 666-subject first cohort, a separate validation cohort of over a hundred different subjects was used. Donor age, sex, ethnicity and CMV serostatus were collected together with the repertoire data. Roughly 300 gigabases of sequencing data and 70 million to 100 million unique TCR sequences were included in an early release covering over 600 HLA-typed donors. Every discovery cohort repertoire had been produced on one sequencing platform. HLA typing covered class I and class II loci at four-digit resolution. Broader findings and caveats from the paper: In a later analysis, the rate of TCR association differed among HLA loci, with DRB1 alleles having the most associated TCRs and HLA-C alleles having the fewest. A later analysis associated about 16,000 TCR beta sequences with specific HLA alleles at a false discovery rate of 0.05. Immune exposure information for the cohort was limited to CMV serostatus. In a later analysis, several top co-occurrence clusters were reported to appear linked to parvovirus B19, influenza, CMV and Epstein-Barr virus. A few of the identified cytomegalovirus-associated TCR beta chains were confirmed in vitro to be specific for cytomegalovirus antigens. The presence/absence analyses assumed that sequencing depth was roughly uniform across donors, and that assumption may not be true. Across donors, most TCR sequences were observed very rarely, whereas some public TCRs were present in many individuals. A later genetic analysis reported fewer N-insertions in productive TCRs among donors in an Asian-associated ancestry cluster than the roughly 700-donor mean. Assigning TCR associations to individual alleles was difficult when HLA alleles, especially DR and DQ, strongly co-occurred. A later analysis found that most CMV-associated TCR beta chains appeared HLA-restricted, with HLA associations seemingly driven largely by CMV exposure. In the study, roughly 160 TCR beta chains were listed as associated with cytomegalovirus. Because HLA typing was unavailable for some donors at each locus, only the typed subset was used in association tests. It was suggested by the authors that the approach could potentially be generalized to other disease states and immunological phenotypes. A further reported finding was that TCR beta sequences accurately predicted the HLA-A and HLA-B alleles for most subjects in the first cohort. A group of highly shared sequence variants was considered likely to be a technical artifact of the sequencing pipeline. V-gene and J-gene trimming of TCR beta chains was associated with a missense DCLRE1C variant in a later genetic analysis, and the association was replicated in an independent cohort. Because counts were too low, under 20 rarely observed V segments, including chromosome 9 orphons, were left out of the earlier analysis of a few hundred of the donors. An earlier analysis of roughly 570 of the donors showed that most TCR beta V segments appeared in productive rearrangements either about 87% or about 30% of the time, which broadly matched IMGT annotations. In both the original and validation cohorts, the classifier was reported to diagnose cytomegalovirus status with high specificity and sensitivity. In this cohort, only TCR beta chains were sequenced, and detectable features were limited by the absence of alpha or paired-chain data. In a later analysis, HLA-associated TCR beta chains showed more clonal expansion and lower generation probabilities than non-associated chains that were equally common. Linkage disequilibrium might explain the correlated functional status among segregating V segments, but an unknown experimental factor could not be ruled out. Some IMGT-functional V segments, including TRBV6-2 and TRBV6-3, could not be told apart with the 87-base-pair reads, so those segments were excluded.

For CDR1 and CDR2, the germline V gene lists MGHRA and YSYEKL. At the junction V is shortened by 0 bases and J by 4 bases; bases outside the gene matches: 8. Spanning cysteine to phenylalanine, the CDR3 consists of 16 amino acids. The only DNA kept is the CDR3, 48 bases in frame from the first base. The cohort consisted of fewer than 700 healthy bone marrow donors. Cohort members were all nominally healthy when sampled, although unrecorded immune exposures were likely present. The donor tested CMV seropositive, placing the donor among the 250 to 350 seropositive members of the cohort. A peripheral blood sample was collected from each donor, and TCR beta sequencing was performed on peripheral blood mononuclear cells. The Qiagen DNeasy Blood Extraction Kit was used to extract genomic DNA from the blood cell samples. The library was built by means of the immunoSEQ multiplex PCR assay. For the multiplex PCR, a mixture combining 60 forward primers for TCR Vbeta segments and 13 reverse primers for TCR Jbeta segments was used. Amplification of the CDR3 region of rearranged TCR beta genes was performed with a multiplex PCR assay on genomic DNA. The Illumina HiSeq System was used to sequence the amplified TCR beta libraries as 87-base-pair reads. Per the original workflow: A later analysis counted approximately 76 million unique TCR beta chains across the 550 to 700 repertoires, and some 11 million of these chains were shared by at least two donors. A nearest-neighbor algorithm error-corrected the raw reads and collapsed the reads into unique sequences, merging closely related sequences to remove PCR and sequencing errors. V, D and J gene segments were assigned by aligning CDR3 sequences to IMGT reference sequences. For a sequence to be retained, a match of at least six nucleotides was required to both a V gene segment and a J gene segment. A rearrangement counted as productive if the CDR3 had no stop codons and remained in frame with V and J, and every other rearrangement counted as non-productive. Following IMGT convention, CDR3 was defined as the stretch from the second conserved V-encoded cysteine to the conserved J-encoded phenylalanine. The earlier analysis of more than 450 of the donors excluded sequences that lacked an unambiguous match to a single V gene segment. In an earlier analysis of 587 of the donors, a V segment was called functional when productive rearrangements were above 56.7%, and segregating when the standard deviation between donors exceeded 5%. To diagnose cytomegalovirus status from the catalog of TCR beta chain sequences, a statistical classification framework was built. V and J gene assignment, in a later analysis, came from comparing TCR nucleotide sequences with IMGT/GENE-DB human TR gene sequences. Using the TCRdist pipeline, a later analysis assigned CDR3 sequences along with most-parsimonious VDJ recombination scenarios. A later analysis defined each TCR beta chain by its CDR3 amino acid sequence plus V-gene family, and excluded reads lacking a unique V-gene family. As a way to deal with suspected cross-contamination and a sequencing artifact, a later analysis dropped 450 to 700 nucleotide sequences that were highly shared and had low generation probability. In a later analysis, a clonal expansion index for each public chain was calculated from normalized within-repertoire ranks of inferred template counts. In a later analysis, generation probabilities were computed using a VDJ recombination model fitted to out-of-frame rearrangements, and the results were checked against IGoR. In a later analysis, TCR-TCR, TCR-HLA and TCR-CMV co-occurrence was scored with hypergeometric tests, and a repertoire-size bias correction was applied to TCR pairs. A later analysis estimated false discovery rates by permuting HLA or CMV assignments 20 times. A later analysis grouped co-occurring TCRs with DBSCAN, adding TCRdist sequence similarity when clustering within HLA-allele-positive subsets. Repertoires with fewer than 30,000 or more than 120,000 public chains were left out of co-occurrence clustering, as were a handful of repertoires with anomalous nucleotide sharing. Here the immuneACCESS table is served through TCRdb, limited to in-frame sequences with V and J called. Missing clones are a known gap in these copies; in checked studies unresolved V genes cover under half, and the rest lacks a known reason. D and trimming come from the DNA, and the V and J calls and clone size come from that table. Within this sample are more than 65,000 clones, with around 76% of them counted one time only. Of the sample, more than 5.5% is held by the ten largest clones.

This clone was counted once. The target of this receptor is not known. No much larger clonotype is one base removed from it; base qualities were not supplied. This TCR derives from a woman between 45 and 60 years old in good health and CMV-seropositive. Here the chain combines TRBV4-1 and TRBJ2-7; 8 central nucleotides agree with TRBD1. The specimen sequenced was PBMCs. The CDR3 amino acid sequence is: CASSQDPGGPGYEQYF. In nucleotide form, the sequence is TGCGCCAGCAGCCAAGATCCAGGGGGCCCGGGATACGAGCAGTACTTC.